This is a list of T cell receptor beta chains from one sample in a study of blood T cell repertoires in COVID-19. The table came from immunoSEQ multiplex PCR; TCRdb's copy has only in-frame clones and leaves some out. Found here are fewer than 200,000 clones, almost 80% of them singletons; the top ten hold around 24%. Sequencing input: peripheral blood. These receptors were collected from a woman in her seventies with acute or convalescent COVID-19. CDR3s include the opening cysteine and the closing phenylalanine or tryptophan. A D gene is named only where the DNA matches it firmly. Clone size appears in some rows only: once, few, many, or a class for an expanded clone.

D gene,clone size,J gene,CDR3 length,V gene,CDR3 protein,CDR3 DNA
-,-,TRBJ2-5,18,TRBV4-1,CASSLQENGGVLEETQYF,TGCGCCAGCAGCCTACAAGAAAATGGAGGGGTTTTGGAAGAGACCCAGTACTTC
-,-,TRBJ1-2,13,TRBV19,CASSMAVTGGYTF,TGTGCCAGTAGTATGGCAGTAACGGGTGGCTACACCTTC
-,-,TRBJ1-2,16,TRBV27,CASSLSVGGQRSGYTF,TGTGCCAGCAGTTTATCTGTCGGTGGTCAGAGGAGCGGCTACACCTTC
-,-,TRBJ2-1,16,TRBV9,CASSVRSGTSYNEQFF,TGTGCCAGCAGCGTAAGGAGTGGGACATCCTACAATGAGCAGTTCTTC
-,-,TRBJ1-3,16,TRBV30,CAWSVVGQNSGNTIYF,TGTGCCTGGAGTGTGGTTGGACAGAACTCTGGAAACACCATATATTTT
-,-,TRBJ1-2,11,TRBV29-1,CSVESGYGYTF,TGCAGCGTTGAGTCGGGTTACGGCTACACCTTC
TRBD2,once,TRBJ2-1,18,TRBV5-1,CASSLGLAVPTREGEQFF,TGCGCCAGCAGCTTGGGGCTAGCGGTACCTACAAGGGAGGGTGAGCAGTTCTTC
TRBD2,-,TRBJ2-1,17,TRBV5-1,CASSLGWVAGRVDEQFF,TGCGCCAGCAGCTTGGGTTGGGTAGCGGGGCGAGTTGATGAGCAGTTCTTC
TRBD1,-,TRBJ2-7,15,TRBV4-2,CASSPGTGPSYEQYF,TGTGCCAGCAGCCCCGGGACAGGGCCCTCCTACGAGCAGTACTTC
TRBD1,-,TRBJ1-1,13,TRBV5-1,CASRPGQGPEAFF,TGCGCCAGCAGACCGGGACAGGGGCCTGAAGCTTTCTTT
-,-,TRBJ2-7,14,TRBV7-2,CASSFPGSSYEQYF,TGTGCCAGCAGCTTCCCGGGTAGCTCCTACGAGCAGTACTTC